The 20 T cell receptor beta chains listed next were all sequenced from one sample in a study of T cells in Graves' hyperthyroidism and ophthalmopathy. RNA transcripts provided the source from which TCR beta CDR3 regions were amplified. The HTBI primer set drove a first-round RT-PCR of the TCR CDR3. TCRdb ran MiXCR on the multiplex PCR reads and lists one entry per CDR3 protein. The data contain a few hundred thousand distinct CDR3 sequences, more than 12% of them singletons. Specimen: blood. Source of these receptors: a woman aged 40 to 49 with Graves' hyperthyroidism that later progressed to Graves' ophthalmopathy.

This clonotype was seen repeatedly, ten times or more. This sequence joins TRBV7-9 and TRBJ1-5; no firm D call. Germline-derived CDR1 and CDR2 are SEHNR and FQNEAQ (reference sequence). The CDR3 is made up of 18 amino acids. Trimming took off 5 bases at V and 0 bases at J, with 20 bases between the two ends. This CDR3 is CASSPHEGSSYSNQPQHF. CDR3 sequence (DNA): TGTGCCAGCAGCCCTCACGAGGGCAGCTCGTATAGCAATCAGCCCCAGCATTTT.

This clonotype occurred many times. Here the CDR3 DNA reads TGCGCCAGCAGCCTCACCGGGACAGGGTCCTACGAGCAGTACTTC. Translation: CASSLTGTGSYEQYF. V is TRBV4-1 and J is TRBJ2-7; 9 nucleotides line up with TRBD1. The CDR3 consists of 15 residues. The V gene's germline CDR1 is MGHRA and CDR2 YSYEKL. Germline trimming cut 4 bases from V and 1 base from J; bases unmatched to any gene: 5.

This clonotype was seen repeatedly, ten times or more. V is TRBV10-1 and J is TRBJ2-5; D not certain. The ends were cut back, 3 bases at V and 1 base at J, with 15 bases in the middle. The CDR3 is made up of 16 amino acids. The germline V gene has CDR1 WNHNN and CDR2 SYGVQD (reference sequence). DNA for the CDR3: TGCGCCAGCAGTGAAAGTCGGACGGCCATCCAAGAGACCCAGTACTTC. Translating it yields CASSESRTAIQETQYF.

The J gene is TRBJ2-6, the V gene TRBV11-2; D not resolved. Per germline, CDR1 SGHAT and CDR2 FQNNGV. The CDR3 consists of 15 residues. V was trimmed by 1 base and J by 2 bases, leaving 6 bases between them. CDR3 residues: CASSLGSTGANVLTF. The CDR3 DNA reads TGTGCCAGCAGCTTAGGGTCCACTGGGGCCAACGTCCTGACTTTC. Full variable domain (missing parts from reference TRBV11-2 and TRBJ2-6): EAGVAQSPRYKIIEKRQSVAFWCNPISGHATLYWYQQILGQGPKLLIQFQNNGVVDDSQLPKDRFSAERLKGVDSTLKIQPAKLEDSAVYLCASSLGSTGANVLTFGAGSRLTVL.

The chain is built from TRBV28 and TRBJ1-6; D unresolved. The CDR3 contains 13 residues. Germline V gene data show CDR1 as MDHEN and CDR2 as SYDVKM. V was pared by 6 bases and J by 11 bases, with 14 bases between. As DNA, the CDR3 is TGTGCCAGCAGGGATTTAACCCTCCCACCCCTCCACTTT. It translates to CASRDLTLPPLHF.

This clonotype came up a few times. The J gene is TRBJ2-1, the V gene TRBV7-9; TRBD1 aligns across 8 bases. Germline-derived CDR1 and CDR2 are SEHNR and FQNEAQ (reference sequence). V dropped 0 bases and J dropped 8; count of bases not matched to a gene: 6. This CDR3 has 15 residues. In DNA, the CDR3 is TGTGCCAGCAGCTTAGCGCAGGCAGGGGGCGATGAGCAGTTCTTC. It yields the protein CASSLAQAGGDEQFF.

Notes on this clonotype: Given a much more abundant clone one base away, this may be a read error. The V gene is TRBV6-2 or TRBV6-3, the J gene TRBJ1-5; D is ambiguous. From germline, CDR1 is MNHEY and CDR2 SVGEGT. The CDR3 has 14 amino acids. Trimming shortened V by 2 bases and J by 2 bases, and 7 bases separated the two germline ends. In DNA, the CDR3 is TGTGCCAGCAGTTACCAGCAAGGCAATCAGCCCCAGCATTTT. Translated: CASSYQQGNQPQHF.

This clonotype came up many times. The gene calls are TRBV20-1 and TRBJ1-1; 7 nucleotides agree with TRBD1. Germline loops: CDR1 DFQATT, CDR2 SNEGSKA (reference sequence). CDR3 length: 11 residues. CDR3 sequence reads: CSGDSNTEAFF. DNA for the CDR3: TGCAGCGGGGACAGTAACACTGAAGCTTTCTTT.

This clonotype has more than one count but fewer than ten. The chain has TRBV4-2 and TRBJ2-1; TRBD2 aligns across 8 bases. The germline CDR1 and CDR2 sequences are LGHNA and YNFKEQ. J gave up 9 bases and V 4 bases, and 8 bases lay outside the gene matches. This CDR3 region has 14 residues. In nucleotides, the CDR3 is TGTGCCAGCAGCCCGGCGGAGGCGGGAGGTGAGCAGTTCTTC. This sequence encodes CASSPAEAGGEQFF.

The rearrangement uses TRBV12-3 or TRBV12-4 and TRBJ2-7, with D possibly matching TRBD2 (5 bases). CDR3 size: 16 residues. Trimming cost V 3 bases and J 4 bases, with 19 bases left between them. DNA of the CDR3: TGTGCCAGCAGTTTCGCTGGAGCCGGAGGTAAATACGAGCAGTACTTC. Amino acid sequence: CASSFAGAGGKYEQYF.

As for this clonotype: Being one base from a much bigger clone, this may be a read error. The conserved final phenylalanine or tryptophan is absent from the CDR3, which likely points to a read error. The chain joins TRBV20-1 to TRBJ2-7; tentatively, D is TRBD1 or TRBD2 (5 bases each). The CDR3 has 14 amino acids. The V end lost 3 bases, the J end lost 0 bases, and 12 bases lay between the germline ends. Germline-derived CDR1 and CDR2 are DFQATT and SNEGSKA (reference sequence). The CDR3 spells CSASLRGLSYEQYS. CDR3 DNA sequence: TGCAGTGCTAGTCTTCGGGGCCTCTCCTACGAGCAGTACTCC.

This clonotype was seen a few times. This chain links TRBV6-1 with TRBJ1-2; D unresolved. Per the germline V gene, CDR1 is MNHNS and CDR2 is SASEGT. Trimming took off 7 bases at V and 0 bases at J, with 18 bases between the two ends. This CDR3 has 16 residues. Written as DNA, the CDR3 is TGTGCCAGCACAAGCTTCAGGACTCTAGCTAACTATGGCTACACCTTC. Its translation: CASTSFRTLANYGYTF.

This clonotype appeared a few times. This clone may be a read error of a much larger clone one base away. The chain employs TRBV7-9 and TRBJ2-3, with D perhaps matching TRBD2 (6 bases). This CDR3 has 17 residues. Germline V gene data show CDR1 as SEHNR and CDR2 as FQNEAQ (reference sequence). The CDR3 DNA is TGTGCCAACAGCCCTTGGGGCGGGGAGCTTAGCACAGATACGCAGTATTTT. Protein sequence: CANSPWGGELSTDTQYF. The variable domain in full, completed from reference TRBV7-9 and TRBJ2-3, reads DTGVSQNPRHKITKRGQNVTFRCDPISEHNRLYWYRQTLGQGPEFLTYFQNEAQLEKSRLLSDRFSAERPKGSFSTLEIQRTEQGDSAMYLCANSPWGGELSTDTQYFGPGTRLTVL.

As regards this clonotype: A much larger clone sits a single nucleotide away, making a read error possible. The chain joins TRBV28 to TRBJ2-6; tentatively, D is TRBD1 (5 bases). The germline V gene has CDR1 MDHEN and CDR2 SYDVKM. This CDR3 is built from 15 residues. CDR3 amino acids: CASSSEISGANVQTF. DNA for the CDR3: TGTGCCAGCAGTTCGGAGATCTCTGGGGCCAACGTCCAGACTTTC.

This clonotype was counted many times. The chain joins TRBV9 to TRBJ2-5; 7 bases map to TRBD1. Trimming removed 4 bases from V and 5 bases from J; junction bases left unmatched: 14. Germline-derived CDR1 and CDR2 are SGDLS and YYNGEE. This CDR3 has 16 residues. The CDR3 sequence: CASSRNTGQLVETQYF. Here the CDR3 DNA reads TGTGCCAGCAGCAGGAATACGGGACAGTTGGTCGAGACCCAGTACTTC.

This clonotype has ten or more counts. V gene TRBV28 combines with J gene TRBJ1-1; 7 bases match TRBD1. The junction had 11 bases not matched to a gene; V was cut back by 3 bases and J by 10 bases. This CDR3 has 14 amino acids. Germline V gene data show CDR1 as MDHEN and CDR2 as SYDVKM. In nucleotides, the CDR3 is TGTGCCAGCAGTTTCTCAGGGGGGGCGCCCGGAGCTTTCTTT. Translating gives CASSFSGGAPGAFF.

The table lists this clonotype with a few counts. This chain connects TRBV20-1 to TRBJ2-3, with D possibly being TRBD1 (6 bases). The germline V gene encodes CDR1 DFQATT and CDR2 SNEGSKA (reference sequence). This CDR3 contains 15 residues. Trimming took off 0 bases at V and 0 bases at J, with 10 bases between the two ends. CDR3 loop: CSARDWGRSTDTQYF. The CDR3 nucleotides are TGCAGTGCTAGAGATTGGGGGCGTAGCACAGATACGCAGTATTTT.

The V and J genes are TRBV19 and TRBJ2-1; TRBD2 agrees at 11 bases. The V segment lost 6 bases and the J segment 12 bases; nucleotides outside the gene matches: 13. This CDR3 is 15 amino acids long. Germline V gene data show CDR1 as LNHDA and CDR2 as SQIVND (reference sequence). CDR3 DNA: TGTGCCAGTAGCCCGACTAGCGGGAATCGGGGAAGGCAGTTCTTC. It is translated as CASSPTSGNRGRQFF.

A few counts support this clonotype. V gene TRBV2 combines with J gene TRBJ1-6; TRBD1 matches at 8 bases. V lost 7 bases, J lost 7 bases, and 9 bases stayed unmatched. The CDR3 runs 15 residues. The germline gives CDR1 SNHLY, CDR2 FYNNEI. This CDR3 is CASTKGQATNSPLHF. DNA for the CDR3: TGTGCCAGCACTAAGGGACAGGCTACGAATTCACCCCTCCACTTT.

This clonotype was seen many times. The genes are TRBV15 and TRBJ2-3, with 8 positions matching TRBD2. The CDR3 has 15 amino acids. The trim removed 0 bases at V and 4 bases at J, leaving 3 bases unmatched. The germline V gene has CDR1 LNHNV and CDR2 YYDKDF (reference sequence). The CDR3 region has the DNA TGTGCCACCAGCAGAGATAGACTAGCGTCAGATACGCAGTATTTT. It codes for CATSRDRLASDTQYF.